Presented here are 29 T cell receptor beta chains from one specimen sequenced in a study of T-cell reconstitution after alpha-beta-depleted transplantation in children. As it was prepared, the TCRbeta library received unique molecular identifiers. TCRdb re-called the PCR reads with MiXCR, one entry per CDR3 protein. Here the sample spans over 70,000 distinct CDR3 sequences, 12% being singletons. The material sequenced was PBMCs from the stem cell graft donor, taken from the stem cell graft. The source of these receptors is a human donor who donated a stem cell graft to a child with inherited bone marrow failure.

This clonotype has ten or more counts. The V call is TRBV6-5, the J call TRBJ1-6; possibly TRBD1 for D (5 bases). Germline-derived CDR1 and CDR2 are MNHEY and SVGAGI. The CDR3 is 19 amino acids. V was pared by 2 bases and J by 0 bases, with 17 bases between. This chain's CDR3 is CASSYTQTASSSYNSPLHF. For the CDR3, the DNA is TGTGCCAGCAGTTACACGCAGACAGCCAGCAGCTCCTATAATTCACCCCTCCACTTT.

The sample holds many counts of this clonotype. The gene calls are TRBV5-6 and TRBJ1-5; possible D gene TRBD1, 5 bases. The germline V gene encodes CDR1 SGHDT and CDR2 YYEEEE. The V gene lost 0 bases and the J gene lost 6 bases, with 16 bases spanning the gap. The CDR3 covers 16 residues. The CDR3 here is CASSLALYGDVQPQHF. As DNA, the CDR3 is TGTGCCAGCAGCTTGGCTCTTTACGGGGACGTTCAGCCCCAGCATTTT.

In this sample, this clonotype turned up a few times. The junction differs from germline at one of its ends, possibly a read error. The chain joins TRBV10-3 to TRBJ2-5, with no clear D. There are 13 residues in the CDR3. The germline V gene encodes CDR1 ENHRY and CDR2 SYGVKD. The CDR3 DNA reads TGTGCCTTCAGTGATGCCGGTCAAGAGACCCAGTACTTC. Its translation: CAFSDAGQETQYF.

This clonotype was seen repeatedly, ten times or more. The rearrangement uses TRBV6-5 and TRBJ2-1; 9 positions agree with TRBD1. The V gene's germline CDR1 is MNHEY and CDR2 SVGAGI. The CDR3 has 16 amino acids. The J segment lost 1 base and the V segment lost 5 bases, leaving 6 bases of the junction unmatched. The CDR3 DNA is TGTGCCAGCAGTAGCCGGGACAGGGTATCCTACAATGAGCAGTTCTTC. It is translated as CASSSRDRVSYNEQFF.

This clonotype was seen many times. V is TRBV5-1 and J is TRBJ1-1; 10 nucleotides line up with TRBD1. Germline V gene lookup returns CDR1 SGHRS and CDR2 YFSETQ. This CDR3 is built from 16 residues. J lost 1 base, V lost 4 bases, and 7 bases had no gene match. The CDR3 DNA sequence: TGCGCCAGCAGCCCCGACAGGGGGCGTCGGAACACTGAAGCTTTCTTT. Its protein is CASSPDRGRRNTEAFF.

Ten or more counts support this clonotype. The chain uses TRBV29-1 and TRBJ1-4, with D perhaps matching TRBD1 (6 bases). Germline V gene data show CDR1 as SQVTM and CDR2 as ANQGSEA. There are 13 residues in the CDR3. Trimming left V 6 bases short and J 6 bases short, with 14 bases between. The DNA of the CDR3 is TGCAGCGTGTTACAGGGAGGAGATGAAAAACTGTTTTTT. Translated, it gives CSVLQGGDEKLFF.

A note on this clonotype: A much larger clone is a single base away; this may be a read error. The chain carries TRBV29-1 and TRBJ2-2, with D uncertain. Germline V gene sequence: CDR1 SQVTM, CDR2 ANQGSEA. The CDR3 covers 10 residues. The V gene lost 4 bases and the J gene lost 7 bases, with 4 bases spanning the gap. In nucleotides, the CDR3 is TGCAGCGTTGCGGACGGGGAGCTGTTTTTT. Its protein is CSVADGELFF.

In this sample, this clonotype turned up many times. The rearrangement links TRBV5-1 to TRBJ2-2; D is unresolved. The CDR3 is made up of 14 amino acids. Deletions cut 0 bases from V and 1 base from J, with 4 bases between. Germline V gives CDR1 SGHRS, CDR2 YFSETQ. DNA of the CDR3: TGCGCCAGCAGCTTGGGACAGAACACCGGGGAGCTGTTTTTT. Translation gives CASSLGQNTGELFF. The complete variable domain, with remaining parts taken from reference TRBV5-1 and TRBJ2-2, reads KAGVTQTPRYLIKTRGQQVTLSCSPISGHRSVSWYQQTPGQGLQFLFEYFSETQRNKGNFPGRFSGRQFSNSRSEMNVSTLELGDSALYLCASSLGQNTGELFFGEGSRLTVL.

This clonotype was detected many times. V gene TRBV4-3 combines with J gene TRBJ2-3, with 9 bases matching TRBD2. Per the germline V gene, CDR1 is LGHNA and CDR2 is YSLEER. V lost 0 bases, J lost 5 bases, and 9 bases stayed unmatched. The CDR3 is 17 residues long. CDR3 sequence (DNA): TGCGCCAGCAGCCAAGATAGTGCACTAGCGGGCGGAGATACGCAGTATTTT. It yields the protein CASSQDSALAGGDTQYF.

In its sample, this clonotype was seen many times. The gene calls are TRBV7-3 and TRBJ2-3; no reliable D call. The CDR3 is 14 residues long. CDR1 SGHTA and CDR2 FQGTGA come from the germline V gene. The germline V and J ends were trimmed by 2 bases and 3 bases, with 9 bases remaining between them. CDR3 sequence (DNA): TGTGCCAGCAGCTTATACGGGTTGACAGATACGCAGTATTTT. This translates into CASSLYGLTDTQYF.

This clonotype appeared many times. The chain combines TRBV5-1 with TRBJ2-1, with 8 nucleotides matching TRBD2. V shed 10 bases, J shed 0 bases, and the junction held 15 bases outside the gene matches. Germline V gives CDR1 SGHRS, CDR2 YFSETQ. This CDR3 comprises 17 residues. The CDR3 sequence is CASRRAGGPSSYNEQFF. The CDR3 DNA is TGCGCCTCAAGGCGGGCGGGAGGCCCTAGCTCCTACAATGAGCAGTTCTTC. Variable domain in full (rest from reference TRBV5-1 and TRBJ2-1): KAGVTQTPRYLIKTRGQQVTLSCSPISGHRSVSWYQQTPGQGLQFLFEYFSETQRNKGNFPGRFSGRQFSNSRSEMNVSTLELGDSALYLCASRRAGGPSSYNEQFFGPGTRLTVL.

This clonotype came up many times. Here the CDR3 DNA reads TGTGCCAGCACCCTAGGACTAGCGGCGGAGACCCAGTACTTC. Protein sequence: CASTLGLAAETQYF. V and J are TRBV7-8 and TRBJ2-5; 10 nucleotides align to TRBD2. This CDR3 has 14 amino acids. Germline V gives CDR1 SGHVS, CDR2 FQNEAQ. V dropped 7 bases and J dropped 5; count of bases not matched to a gene: 7.

The table lists this clonotype with many counts. The V gene is TRBV6-1, the J gene TRBJ1-2, with 8 bases matching TRBD1. The V gene end was trimmed by 4 bases and the J gene end by 4 bases; junction bases not matched to a gene: 5. The CDR3 length is 14 residues. Germline V CDR1 and CDR2: MNHNS, SASEGT. CDR3 residues: CASSAGTGLYGYTF. The DNA for the CDR3 is TGTGCCAGCAGTGCGGGGACAGGTCTCTATGGCTACACCTTC.

This clonotype was detected many times. This chain uses TRBV12-3 or TRBV12-4 with TRBJ1-2; maybe TRBD1 (6 bases). Between the trimmed V and J ends, which lost 2 bases and 7 bases, there was a span of 17 bases. This CDR3 is 15 amino acids long. This CDR3 reads CASSLQGPLGAGYTF. Written as DNA, the CDR3 is TGTGCCAGCAGTTTACAGGGGCCTCTGGGAGCTGGCTACACCTTC.

This clonotype was counted at least ten times. The chain has TRBV5-6 and TRBJ1-2; D remains ambiguous. Germline V gene sequence: CDR1 SGHDT, CDR2 YYEEEE. Trimming removed 0 bases at V and 8 bases at J, with 11 bases between. The CDR3 length is 13 residues. In DNA, the CDR3 is TGTGCCAGCAGCTTGGCCCCGGTACTGGGCTACACCTTC. Translated, it gives CASSLAPVLGYTF.

This clonotype appeared many times. The chain links TRBV25-1 to TRBJ2-5, with 7 bases lining up with TRBD2. The junction had 8 bases not matched to a gene; V was cut back by 6 bases and J by 4 bases. Germline V gene sequence: CDR1 MGHDK, CDR2 SYGVNS. The CDR3 spans 14 residues. In DNA form, the CDR3 reads TGTGCCAGCAGCCCAGAATGGGGGGGAGAGACCCAGTACTTC. Translated, it gives CASSPEWGGETQYF. Combining the CDR3 with reference TRBV25-1 and TRBJ2-5 gives the whole variable domain EADIYQTPRYLVIGTGKKITLECSQTMGHDKMYWYQQDPGMELHLIHYSYGVNSTEKGDLSSESTVSRIRTEHFPLTLESARPSHTSQYLCASSPEWGGETQYFGPGTRLLVL.

This clonotype was picked up many times. The chain has TRBV4-2 and TRBJ2-2, with D perhaps TRBD1 (6 bases). The V gene's germline CDR1 is LGHNA and CDR2 YNFKEQ. V lost 4 bases and J 6 bases, leaving 18 bases between the germline ends. The CDR3 consists of 16 residues. The CDR3 region has the DNA TGTGCCAGCAGCCTCTATCAGGACAGTTCCTCCGGGGAGCTGTTTTTT. Its protein product is CASSLYQDSSSGELFF.

The V gene is TRBV7-9, the J gene TRBJ2-3, with D perhaps being TRBD1 or TRBD2 (5 bases each). The germline V and J ends were trimmed by 4 bases and 4 bases, with 15 bases remaining between them. The CDR3 is made up of 15 amino acids. Germline assignment: CDR1 SEHNR and CDR2 FQNEAQ (reference sequence). Here the CDR3 reads CASSSLGAGADTQYF. DNA for the CDR3: TGTGCCAGCAGCTCGCTCGGGGCTGGCGCAGATACGCAGTATTTT.

As to this clonotype: Being one base from a much bigger clone, this may be a read error. CDR3 in amino acids: CASSLVGGPLDTQYF. The CDR3 DNA follows: TGCGCCAGCAGCTTGGTTGGCGGCCCGTTGGATACGCAGTATTTT. The chain recombines TRBV5-1 with TRBJ2-3; D not certain. From germline, CDR1 is SGHRS and CDR2 YFSETQ. Trimming stripped 0 bases from V and 6 bases from J, with 14 bases between. The CDR3 runs 15 residues.

The chain carries TRBV28 and TRBJ2-5; 7 nucleotides line up with TRBD2. Losses at the gene ends were 9 bases for V and 0 bases for J; bases not matched to a gene: 1. There are 12 residues in the CDR3. In germline, CDR1 is MDHEN, CDR2 SYDVKM. The CDR3 loop is CASTSDQETQYF. In nucleotides, the CDR3 is TGTGCCAGTACTAGCGACCAAGAGACCCAGTACTTC.

This clonotype was seen at least ten times. The rearrangement links TRBV25-1 to TRBJ1-1; 7 bases agree with TRBD1. CDR1 and CDR2 (germline): MGHDK, SYGVNS. This CDR3 spans 14 amino acids. J lost 6 bases, V lost 1 base, and 5 bases had no gene match. The CDR3 DNA reads TGTGCCAGCAGTGAATGGGGGCAGGGGGCTGAAGCTTTCTTT. It yields the protein CASSEWGQGAEAFF.

This clonotype was observed at least ten times. The chain recombines TRBV7-3 with TRBJ2-2, with D possibly called TRBD1 or TRBD2 (5 bases each). V was clipped by 0 bases and J by 3 bases, with 11 bases between them. The V gene's germline CDR1 is SGHTA and CDR2 FQGTGA. CDR3 size: 16 residues. The CDR3 loop is CASSLTSGTYTGELFF. In nucleotides, the CDR3 is TGTGCCAGCAGCTTAACGTCAGGGACGTACACCGGGGAGCTGTTTTTT.

This clonotype was seen many times. This sequence joins TRBV28 and TRBJ2-3; the D is unclear. There are 13 residues in the CDR3. Per the germline V gene, CDR1 is MDHEN and CDR2 is SYDVKM. Trimming stripped 8 bases from V and 1 base from J, with 10 bases between. The CDR3 protein is CASHNLGTDTQYF. CDR3 DNA: TGTGCCAGCCATAATTTAGGCACAGATACGCAGTATTTT. Combining the CDR3 with reference TRBV28 and TRBJ2-3 gives the whole variable domain DVKVTQSSRYLVKRTGEKVFLECVQDMDHENMFWYRQDPGLGLRLIYFSYDVKMKEKGDIPEGYSVSREKKERFSLILESASTNQTSMYLCASHNLGTDTQYFGPGTRLTVL.

This clonotype was seen many times. The J gene is TRBJ2-3, the V gene TRBV7-8; the D gene is possibly TRBD1 (6 bases). Germline-derived CDR1 and CDR2 are SGHVS and FQNEAQ. V lost 5 bases, J lost 0 bases, and 12 bases lay in between. The CDR3 contains 15 residues. The CDR3 region is CASSPRGSSTDTQYF. In nucleotides, the CDR3 is TGTGCCAGCAGCCCTAGGGGGAGTAGCACAGATACGCAGTATTTT.

This clonotype was seen many times. The V gene is TRBV20-1, the J gene TRBJ2-1; D not certain. This CDR3 spans 10 amino acids. Per germline, CDR1 DFQATT and CDR2 SNEGSKA (reference sequence). Trimming cost V 6 bases and J 7 bases, with 7 bases left between them. CDR3 coding DNA: TGCAGTGCCCTCGGGAATGAGCAGTTCTTC. This encodes CSALGNEQFF.

This clonotype was counted at least ten times. The genes are TRBV12-5 and TRBJ2-1; 7 positions agree with TRBD2. Germline V gene sequence: CDR1 LGHNT, CDR2 FRNRAP. The CDR3 runs to 13 residues. CDR3 loop: CASRASGYNEQFF. The CDR3 DNA sequence: TGTGCCTCCCGAGCTAGCGGATACAATGAGCAGTTCTTC.

This clonotype has ten or more counts. The CDR3 sequence is CASSFRAGDTGELFF. CDR3 coding DNA: TGTGCCAGCAGTTTCAGGGCAGGAGACACCGGGGAGCTGTTTTTT. The gene calls are TRBV12-3 or TRBV12-4 and TRBJ2-2; D may be TRBD1 (5 bases). Between the trimmed V and J ends, which lost 3 bases and 3 bases, there was a span of 11 bases. The CDR3 has 15 amino acids.

This clonotype has at least ten counts. The chain joins TRBV5-1 to TRBJ2-1; D is unclear. V lost 5 bases and J 7 bases, leaving 10 bases between the germline ends. CDR3 length: 12 amino acids. Germline V lookup: CDR1 SGHRS, CDR2 YFSETQ. The CDR3 sequence: CASSLRPNEQFF. The CDR3 DNA is TGCGCCAGCAGTCTCAGGCCAAATGAGCAGTTCTTC. The whole variable domain, filled in from reference TRBV5-1 and TRBJ2-1, reads KAGVTQTPRYLIKTRGQQVTLSCSPISGHRSVSWYQQTPGQGLQFLFEYFSETQRNKGNFPGRFSGRQFSNSRSEMNVSTLELGDSALYLCASSLRPNEQFFGPGTRLTVL.

The chain uses TRBV29-1 and TRBJ1-1; D unresolved. Trimming left V 7 bases short and J 1 base short, with 16 bases between. CDR1 and CDR2 (germline): SQVTM, ANQGSEA. This CDR3 has 14 amino acids. The DNA of the CDR3 is TGCAGCGCCCAAGAGTGGCAGGAGAACACTGAAGCTTTCTTT. This sequence encodes CSAQEWQENTEAFF. Complete variable domain (other parts from reference TRBV29-1 and TRBJ1-1): SAVISQKPSRDICQRGTSLTIQCQVDSQVTMMFWYRQQPGQSLTLIATANQGSEATYESGFVIDKFPISRPNLTFSTLTVSNMSPEDSSIYLCSAQEWQENTEAFFGQGTRLTVV.